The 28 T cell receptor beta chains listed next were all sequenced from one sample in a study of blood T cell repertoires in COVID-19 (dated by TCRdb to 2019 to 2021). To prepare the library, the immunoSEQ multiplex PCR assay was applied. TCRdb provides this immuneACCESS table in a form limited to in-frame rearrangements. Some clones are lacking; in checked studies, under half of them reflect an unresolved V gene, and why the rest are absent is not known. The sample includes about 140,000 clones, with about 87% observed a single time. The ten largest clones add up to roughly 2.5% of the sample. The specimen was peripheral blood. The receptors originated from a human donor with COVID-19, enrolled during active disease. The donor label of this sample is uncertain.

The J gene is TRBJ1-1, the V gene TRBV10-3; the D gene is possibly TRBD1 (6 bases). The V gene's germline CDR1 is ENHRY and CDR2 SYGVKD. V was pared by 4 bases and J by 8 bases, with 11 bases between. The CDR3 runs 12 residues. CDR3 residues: CAISVRGMEAFF. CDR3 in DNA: TGTGCCATCAGTGTGAGGGGGATGGAAGCTTTCTTT.

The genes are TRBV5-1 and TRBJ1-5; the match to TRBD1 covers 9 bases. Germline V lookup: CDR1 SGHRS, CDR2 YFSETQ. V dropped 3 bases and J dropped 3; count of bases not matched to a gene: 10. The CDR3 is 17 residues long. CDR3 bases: TGCGCCAGCAGCTCGCAAACCGGGACAGGGACCAATCAGCCCCAGCATTTT. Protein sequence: CASSSQTGTGTNQPQHF. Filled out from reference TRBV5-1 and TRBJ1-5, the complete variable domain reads KAGVTQTPRYLIKTRGQQVTLSCSPISGHRSVSWYQQTPGQGLQFLFEYFSETQRNKGNFPGRFSGRQFSNSRSEMNVSTLELGDSALYLCASSSQTGTGTNQPQHFGDGTRLSIL.

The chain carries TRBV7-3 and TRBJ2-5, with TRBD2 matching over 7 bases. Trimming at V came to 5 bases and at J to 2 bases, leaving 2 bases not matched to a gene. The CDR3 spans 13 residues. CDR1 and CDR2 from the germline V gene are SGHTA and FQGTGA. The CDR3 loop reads CASSPGGQETQYF. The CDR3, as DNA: TGTGCCAGCAGCCCGGGGGGTCAAGAGACCCAGTACTTC.

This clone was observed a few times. CDR3 amino acids: CASSWTSDTYEQYF. The CDR3 DNA follows: TGCGCCAGCAGTTGGACTAGCGATACCTACGAGCAGTACTTC. The chain carries TRBV5-1 and TRBJ2-7; 9 bases map to TRBD2. Per the germline V gene, CDR1 is SGHRS and CDR2 is YFSETQ. Trimming took 5 bases from V and 2 from J; bases not matched to a gene: 5. The CDR3 has 14 amino acids.

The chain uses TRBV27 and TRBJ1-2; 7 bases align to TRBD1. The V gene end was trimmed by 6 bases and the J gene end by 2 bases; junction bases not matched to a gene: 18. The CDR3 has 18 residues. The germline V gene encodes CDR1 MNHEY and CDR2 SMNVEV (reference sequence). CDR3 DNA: TGTGCCAGCAGCCCCACCATACACAACAGGGGACGGAACTATGGCTACACCTTC. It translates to CASSPTIHNRGRNYGYTF.

CDR3 DNA sequence: TGCACCAGCAGCCCGCACCTAGCGGGAGTCGTCAAGAACTGTGTGGTAGACATTCAGTACTTC. It is translated as CTSSPHLAGVVKNCVVDIQYF. The chain couples TRBV1 to TRBJ2-4; the table's D call of TRBD2 was not tested on the DNA. TRBV1 is deemed a pseudogene. CDR3 length equals 21 residues.

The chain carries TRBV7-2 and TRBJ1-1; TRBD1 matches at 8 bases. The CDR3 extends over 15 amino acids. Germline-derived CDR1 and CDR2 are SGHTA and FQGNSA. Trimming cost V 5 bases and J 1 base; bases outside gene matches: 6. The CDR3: CASSPLDRGNTEAFF. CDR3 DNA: TGTGCCAGCAGCCCTCTCGACAGGGGGAACACTGAAGCTTTCTTT.

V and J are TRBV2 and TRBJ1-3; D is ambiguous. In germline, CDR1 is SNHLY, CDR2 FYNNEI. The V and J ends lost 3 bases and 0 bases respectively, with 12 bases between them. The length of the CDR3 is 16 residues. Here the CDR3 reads CASSDSPRVSGNTIYF. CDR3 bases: TGTGCCAGCAGTGACTCCCCACGCGTCTCTGGAAACACCATATATTTT. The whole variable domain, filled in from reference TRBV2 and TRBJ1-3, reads EPEVTQTPSHQVTQMGQEVILRCVPISNHLYFYWYRQILGQKVEFLVSFYNNEISEKSEIFDDQFSVERPDGSNFTLKIRSTKLEDSAMYFCASSDSPRVSGNTIYFGEGSWLTVV.

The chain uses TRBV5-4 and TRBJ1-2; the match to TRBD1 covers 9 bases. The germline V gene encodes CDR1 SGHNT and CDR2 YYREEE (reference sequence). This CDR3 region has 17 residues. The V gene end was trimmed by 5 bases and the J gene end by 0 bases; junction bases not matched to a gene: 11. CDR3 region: CASRAQQGAKANYGYTF. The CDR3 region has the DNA TGTGCCAGCAGGGCCCAACAGGGGGCCAAAGCTAACTATGGCTACACCTTC. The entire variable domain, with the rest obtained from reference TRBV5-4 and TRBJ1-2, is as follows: ETGVTQSPTHLIKTRGQQVTLRCSSQSGHNTVSWYQQALGQGPQFIFQYYREEENGRGNFPPRFSGLQFPNYSSELNVNALELDDSALYLCASRAQQGAKANYGYTFGSGTRLTVV.

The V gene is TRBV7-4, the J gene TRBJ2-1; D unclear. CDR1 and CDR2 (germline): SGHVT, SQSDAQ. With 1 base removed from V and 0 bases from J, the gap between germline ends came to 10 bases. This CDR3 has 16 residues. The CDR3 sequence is CASSLGEMSSYNEQFF. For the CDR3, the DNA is TGTGCCAGCAGCTTAGGAGAAATGAGCTCCTACAATGAGCAGTTCTTC.

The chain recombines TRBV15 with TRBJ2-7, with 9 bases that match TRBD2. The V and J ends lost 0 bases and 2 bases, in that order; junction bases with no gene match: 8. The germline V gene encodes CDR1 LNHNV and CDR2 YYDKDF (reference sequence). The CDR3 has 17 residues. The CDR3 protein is CATSRDKAGGPPYEQYF. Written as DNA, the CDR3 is TGTGCCACCAGCAGAGATAAGGCGGGAGGGCCTCCCTACGAGCAGTACTTC.

The CDR3 protein is CASSSGSSNQPQHF. The CDR3 DNA follows: TGCGCCAGCAGCTCGGGGAGTAGCAATCAGCCCCAGCATTTT. J is TRBJ1-5 and V is TRBV5-1; D remains unclear. Trimming removed 3 bases at V and 0 bases at J, with 7 bases between. The CDR3 consists of 14 residues. Germline V CDR1 and CDR2: SGHRS, YFSETQ.

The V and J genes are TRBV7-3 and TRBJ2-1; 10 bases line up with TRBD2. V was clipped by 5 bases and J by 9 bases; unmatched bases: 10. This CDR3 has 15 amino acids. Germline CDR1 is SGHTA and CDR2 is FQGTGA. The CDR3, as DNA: TGTGCCAGCAGCCTCAGCGGGGGGGCCAGGGGTGAGCAGTTCTTC. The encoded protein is CASSLSGGARGEQFF.

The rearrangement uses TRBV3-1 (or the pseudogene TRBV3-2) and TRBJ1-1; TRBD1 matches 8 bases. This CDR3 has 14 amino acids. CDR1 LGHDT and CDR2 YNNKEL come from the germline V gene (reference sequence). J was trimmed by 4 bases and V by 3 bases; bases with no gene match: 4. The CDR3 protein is CASSHQGASTEAFF. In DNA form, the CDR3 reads TGTGCCAGCAGCCATCAGGGGGCGAGCACTGAAGCTTTCTTT.

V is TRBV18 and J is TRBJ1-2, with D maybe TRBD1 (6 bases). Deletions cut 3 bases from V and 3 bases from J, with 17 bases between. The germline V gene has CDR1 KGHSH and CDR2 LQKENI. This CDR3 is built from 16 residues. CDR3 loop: CASSPSRGTEDYGYTF. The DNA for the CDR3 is TGTGCCAGCTCACCCTCTAGGGGGACCGAGGACTATGGCTACACCTTC.

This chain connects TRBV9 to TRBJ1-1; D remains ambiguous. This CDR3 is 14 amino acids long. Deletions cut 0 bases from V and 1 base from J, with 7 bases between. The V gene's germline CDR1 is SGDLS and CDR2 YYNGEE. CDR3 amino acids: CASSVDSENTEAFF. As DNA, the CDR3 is TGTGCCAGCAGCGTAGACAGTGAGAACACTGAAGCTTTCTTT.

CDR3 sequence reads: CASSLGLQNTGELFF. CDR3 coding DNA: TGCGCCAGCAGCTTGGGACTTCAGAACACCGGGGAGCTGTTTTTT. The chain employs TRBV5-1 and TRBJ2-2; no reliable D call. Trimming pared 0 bases from V and 1 base from J, leaving 7 bases between. The CDR3 sequence is 15 residues long. The V gene's germline CDR1 is SGHRS and CDR2 YFSETQ.

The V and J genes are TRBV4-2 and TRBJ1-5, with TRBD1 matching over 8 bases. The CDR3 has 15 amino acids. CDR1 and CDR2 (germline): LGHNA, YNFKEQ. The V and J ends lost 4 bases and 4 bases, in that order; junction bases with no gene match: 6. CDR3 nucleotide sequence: TGTGCCAGCAGCCCTATGACAGGGGAGAATCAGCCCCAGCATTTT. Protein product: CASSPMTGENQPQHF.

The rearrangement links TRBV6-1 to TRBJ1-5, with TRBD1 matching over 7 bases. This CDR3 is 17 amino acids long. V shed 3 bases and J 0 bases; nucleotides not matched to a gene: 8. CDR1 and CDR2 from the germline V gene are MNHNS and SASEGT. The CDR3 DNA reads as TGTGCCAGCAGTGATAGGGGGCCCTATTATAGCAATCAGCCCCAGCATTTT. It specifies CASSDRGPYYSNQPQHF.

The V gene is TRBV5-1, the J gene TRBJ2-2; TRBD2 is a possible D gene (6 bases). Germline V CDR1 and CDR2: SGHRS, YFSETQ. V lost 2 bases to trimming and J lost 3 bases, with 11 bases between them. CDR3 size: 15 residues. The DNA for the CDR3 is TGCGCCAGCAGCTTCCCGGGGGTCTACACCGGGGAGCTGTTTTTT. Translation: CASSFPGVYTGELFF.

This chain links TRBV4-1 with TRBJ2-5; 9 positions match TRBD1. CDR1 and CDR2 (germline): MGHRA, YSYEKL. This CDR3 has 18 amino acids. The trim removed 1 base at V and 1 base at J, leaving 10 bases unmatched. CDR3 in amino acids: CASSQGGGQGYIQETQYF. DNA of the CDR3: TGCGCCAGCAGCCAAGGGGGGGGACAGGGCTATATCCAAGAGACCCAGTACTTC.

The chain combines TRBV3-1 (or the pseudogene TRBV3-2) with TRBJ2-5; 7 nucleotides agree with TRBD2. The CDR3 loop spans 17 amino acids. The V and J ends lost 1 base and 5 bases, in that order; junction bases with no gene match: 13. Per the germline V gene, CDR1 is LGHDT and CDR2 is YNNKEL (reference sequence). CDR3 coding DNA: TGTGCCAGCAGCCAAGCACGAGGCAGCGGGGTATATGAGACCCAGTACTTC. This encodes CASSQARGSGVYETQYF.

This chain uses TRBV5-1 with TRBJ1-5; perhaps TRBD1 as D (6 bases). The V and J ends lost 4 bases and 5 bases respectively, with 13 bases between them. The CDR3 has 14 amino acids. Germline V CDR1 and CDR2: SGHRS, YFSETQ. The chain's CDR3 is CASSPGGGYQPQHF. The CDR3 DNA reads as TGCGCCAGCAGCCCGGGGGGGGGCTATCAGCCCCAGCATTTT.

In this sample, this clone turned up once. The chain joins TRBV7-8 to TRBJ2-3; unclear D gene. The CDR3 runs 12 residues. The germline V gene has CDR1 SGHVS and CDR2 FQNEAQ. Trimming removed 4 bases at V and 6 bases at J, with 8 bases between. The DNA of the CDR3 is TGTGCCAGCAGCTCCGGGTTGGATACGCAGTATTTT. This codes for CASSSGLDTQYF.

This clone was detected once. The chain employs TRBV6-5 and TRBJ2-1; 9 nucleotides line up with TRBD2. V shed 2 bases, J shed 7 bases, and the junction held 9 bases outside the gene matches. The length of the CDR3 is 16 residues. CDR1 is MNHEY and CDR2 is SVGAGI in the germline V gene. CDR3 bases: TGTGCCAGCAGTTACCTCCGAGCGGGAGGCGGGAATGAGCAGTTCTTC. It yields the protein CASSYLRAGGGNEQFF.

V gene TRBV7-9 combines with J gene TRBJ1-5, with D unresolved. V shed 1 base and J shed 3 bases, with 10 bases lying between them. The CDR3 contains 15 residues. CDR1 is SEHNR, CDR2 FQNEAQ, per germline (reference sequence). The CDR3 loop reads CASSLGGWDNQPQHF. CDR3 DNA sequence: TGTGCCAGCAGCTTAGGAGGGTGGGACAATCAGCCCCAGCATTTT.

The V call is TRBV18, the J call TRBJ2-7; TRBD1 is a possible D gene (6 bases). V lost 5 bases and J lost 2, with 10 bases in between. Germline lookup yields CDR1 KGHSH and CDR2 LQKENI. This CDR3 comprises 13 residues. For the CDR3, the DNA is TGTGCCAGCTCAGCTACAGGGCCCTACGAGCAGTACTTC. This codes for CASSATGPYEQYF.

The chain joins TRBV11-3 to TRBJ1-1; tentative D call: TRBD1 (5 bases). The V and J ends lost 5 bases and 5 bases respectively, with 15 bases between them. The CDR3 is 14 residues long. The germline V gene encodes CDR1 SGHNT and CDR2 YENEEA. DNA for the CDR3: TGTGCCAGCAGCCCCGCCGCCCGGGGGACTGAAGCTTTCTTT. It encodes CASSPAARGTEAFF.